The T cell receptor beta chain described here comes from a study of CD8+CD57+ T cells in acquired aplastic anemia (dated by TCRdb to 2017 to 2018). Looking at the study overall: Extracted DNA from sorted CD4+ and CD8+ cells averaged about 3.4 ug, ranging from about 0.19 to 30 ug. For healthy donor samples, the average read count was about 10 million for CD4+ cells and fewer than 14 million for CD8+ cells.

Overall study results and their limits: CD8+ Simpson's diversity did not differ significantly between patients and healthy controls (P=0.060). Around 30 CD8+ CDR3 sequences were shared between patients and controls but appeared highly expressed in patients and within their immunodominant clones.

The study deep-sequenced TCR repertoires of sorted CD4+ and CD8+ blood T cells from severe aplastic anemia patients and healthy subjects. Ficoll-Paque density gradient centrifugation was used to isolate peripheral blood mononuclear cells. Before DNA was extracted, CD4+ and CD8+ T cells were sorted using either FACS or magnetic beads. This clonotype was seen at least ten times. Its antigen is unknown. Per-base qualities were not stored, and no clone one base away is much larger. The CDR3 measures 15 amino acids from cysteine to phenylalanine. Only the CDR3 region is kept as DNA, spanning 45 bases read in frame from base 1. The germline V end is reduced by 3 bases and the J end by 2 bases; junction bases left unmatched: 5. CDR1 SSHAT and CDR2 FNYEAQ are derived from the germline V gene (reference sequence). Profiling of TCR beta VDJ combinations and CDR3 sequences used genomic DNA as the template. An Illumina HiSeq 2000 was the platform used for TCR repertoire sequencing. Concerning the study's data processing: TRBV/TRBJ rearrangement plots, CDR3 size and DJ length profiles, and Simpson's diversity index were used to evaluate the repertoires. Whichever DNA sequence was most abundant in the deep sequencing data was defined as the immunodominant clone. CDR3 amino acid sequences were checked for sharing across subjects and were also compared against the VDJdb database and published repertoires. In TCRdb, the public reads were trimmed at Q25 with fastp and aligned with MiXCR, with productive beta chains retained. Records with the same CDR3 protein are collapsed into one entry carrying the most frequent genes and DNA. The V and J calls shown here were made by TCRdb, not taken from the authors' results. The sample records about 160,000 distinct CDR3 sequences, about 48% of which are singletons. The ten top clones hold 0.85% to 1.3% of the sample.

This receptor was taken from a human donor in good health. The chain links TRBV7-7 with TRBJ2-5; a stretch of 8 junction bases matches TRBD2. The sequenced sample was sorted CD4+, CD8+, or CD8+CD57+ T cells (not recorded which) from PBMCs. The nucleotide sequence reads TGTGCCAGCAGCTTCCAGCGGGGGAGGCAAGAGACCCAGTACTTC. It encodes CASSFQRGRQETQYF.